Shown below are 14 T cell receptor beta chains from a single sample sequenced in a study of cytomegalovirus exposure and HLA in healthy donors. Using immunoSEQ multiplex PCR, the repertoire was profiled, and TCRdb retains in-frame clones only, with some absent. Among about 130,000 clones listed, just under 90% were seen once. What was sequenced was PBMCs. All receptors come from a woman aged 25 to 39 in good health and CMV-seropositive.

This clone occurred once. V is TRBV28 and J is TRBJ1-2, with 9 bases identical to TRBD1. The CDR3 consists of 13 residues. Germline CDR1 and CDR2: MDHEN and SYDVKM. With 6 bases clipped from V and 7 bases from J, the junction kept 6 bases outside the gene matches. In DNA, the CDR3 is TGTGCCAGCAGGGAACAGGGGGCCGGTGGCTACACCTTC. This encodes CASREQGAGGYTF.

The chain links TRBV27 to TRBJ2-7, with a weak D call TRBD2 (6 bases). Germline V CDR1 and CDR2: MNHEY, SMNVEV (reference sequence). V lost 1 base and J 4 bases, leaving 14 bases between the germline ends. The CDR3 is 15 residues long. The DNA for the CDR3 is TGTGCCAGCAGTTTATATCCGGGAGAGGCTTACGAGCAGTACTTC. It yields the protein CASSLYPGEAYEQYF.

This clone has only one observation. V usage is TRBV27 and J usage is TRBJ2-1; 11 bases align to TRBD2. The V and J ends lost 5 bases and 2 bases, in that order; junction bases with no gene match: 2. CDR3 length: 15 residues. Looked up from germline, CDR1 is MNHEY and CDR2 is SMNVEV (reference sequence). The CDR3 here is CASSPLAGAYNEQFF. As DNA, the CDR3 is TGTGCCAGCAGTCCACTAGCGGGAGCCTACAATGAGCAGTTCTTC.

The V gene is TRBV4-1, the J gene TRBJ1-4; D may be TRBD1 (6 bases). Germline V gene lookup returns CDR1 MGHRA and CDR2 YSYEKL. CDR3 size: 14 residues. Deletions cut 5 bases from V and 11 bases from J, with 18 bases between. DNA of the CDR3: TGCGCCAGCAGCTATCGACAGGACGAAAGGAAACTGTTTTTT. This encodes CASSYRQDERKLFF.

This chain uses TRBV6-1 with TRBJ1-5; D not resolved. The CDR3 runs to 10 residues. CDR1 and CDR2 (germline): MNHNS, SASEGT. V was clipped by 9 bases and J by 5 bases, with 5 bases between them. The CDR3 nucleotides are TGTGCCAGAAGAGATCAGCCCCAGCATTTT. Encoded protein: CARRDQPQHF.

This chain joins TRBV5-1 and TRBJ1-2; TRBD1 agrees at 7 bases. The CDR3 runs 14 residues. V gave up 0 bases and J gave up 7 bases; unmatched junction bases: 6. Per the germline V gene, CDR1 is SGHRS and CDR2 is YFSETQ. CDR3 nucleotide sequence: TGCGCCAGCAGCTTGGAACAGGGGTTTGGTGGCTACACCTTC. Amino acids: CASSLEQGFGGYTF.

This clone has just one count. The chain has TRBV6-6 and TRBJ2-7, with 7 positions matching TRBD2. The CDR3 contains 13 residues. Trimming at V came to 6 bases and at J to 6 bases, leaving 8 bases not matched to a gene. Per germline, CDR1 MNHNY and CDR2 SVGAGI (reference sequence). The CDR3 DNA sequence: TGTGCCAGCAGGCCGGGGTCTAGCGGCGAGCAGTACTTC. Its protein product is CASRPGSSGEQYF.

V and J are TRBV5-1 and TRBJ2-3, with 15 bases aligning to TRBD2. The CDR3 runs to 18 residues. V lost 4 bases and J lost 2; bases outside the gene matches: 8. Germline CDR1 reads SGHRS; CDR2 reads YFSETQ. CDR3 nucleotides: TGCGCCAGCAGCGCTGGACTAGCGGGGGGGCCGAACACAGATACGCAGTATTTT. Its translation is CASSAGLAGGPNTDTQYF.

The genes are TRBV7-8 and TRBJ2-7, with 8 bases identical to TRBD2. The length of the CDR3 is 12 residues. With 2 bases clipped from V and 6 bases from J, the junction kept 0 bases outside the gene matches. CDR1 and CDR2 (germline): SGHVS, FQNEAQ. As DNA, the CDR3 is TGTGCCAGCAGCTTACGGGGGGGCGAGCAGTACTTC. Amino acid sequence: CASSLRGGEQYF.

This chain links TRBV19 with TRBJ2-1; D perhaps matches TRBD2 (5 bases). V shed 2 bases and J shed 7 bases, with 9 bases lying between them. CDR3 size: 13 residues. Germline V gives CDR1 LNHDA, CDR2 SQIVND (reference sequence). CDR3 sequence reads: CASSITSWNEQFF. In nucleotides, the CDR3 is TGTGCCAGTAGTATAACTAGTTGGAATGAGCAGTTCTTC.

The chain couples TRBV5-4 to TRBJ1-2, with 9 bases that match TRBD1. The CDR3 is 15 residues long. The germline gives CDR1 SGHNT, CDR2 YYREEE (reference sequence). V trimming: 3 bases; J trimming: 4 bases; junction bases outside the gene matches: 7. The CDR3 reads CASSYPGQGSYGYTF. The DNA of the CDR3 is TGTGCCAGCAGCTATCCCGGACAGGGGTCCTATGGCTACACCTTC.

The chain recombines TRBV18 with TRBJ1-2; 8 bases are a match to TRBD1. CDR3 length: 16 amino acids. CDR1 KGHSH and CDR2 LQKENI come from the germline V gene. V trimming: 5 bases; J trimming: 8 bases; junction bases outside the gene matches: 16. This CDR3 is CASSSLPLQGAEGYTF. CDR3 DNA: TGTGCCAGCTCATCCCTCCCACTCCAGGGGGCCGAAGGCTACACCTTC.

The DNA of the CDR3 is TGTGCCAGCAGTTACTCGACGACAGGGCCCACCGGGGAGCTGTTTTTT. This codes for CASSYSTTGPTGELFF. V usage is TRBV6-5 and J usage is TRBJ2-2; TRBD1 matches 7 bases. This CDR3 region has 16 residues. Germline V gene data show CDR1 as MNHEY and CDR2 as SVGAGI. Trimming took 0 bases from V and 4 from J; bases not matched to a gene: 5.

This sequence joins TRBV7-9 and TRBJ2-1, with TRBD2 identical over 10 bases. CDR3 length equals 17 residues. Germline CDR1 reads SEHNR; CDR2 reads FQNEAQ (reference sequence). The V and J ends lost 2 bases and 4 bases, in that order; junction bases with no gene match: 8. Here the CDR3 DNA reads TGTGCCAGCAGCTTATCGATTAGCGGGGGGTCGTACAATGAGCAGTTCTTC. It specifies CASSLSISGGSYNEQFF.